The source of this TCR beta chain is a study of human T cells and chemical hapten exposure. Findings of the study overall: After DPC sensitization, TCRs above 1 in 1000 frequency showed no change.

Time point in this sample: patch test 1, 2 weeks after DPC sensitization. The treatment was: therapeutic diphenylcyclopropenone sensitization with weekly scalp DPC. J was trimmed by 3 bases and V by 4 bases; bases with no gene match: 5. Per the germline V gene, CDR1 is SNHLY and CDR2 is FYNNEI. The CDR3 consists of 15 residues. Individual cDNA molecules received unique molecular identifiers in the library. Via MiXCR, TCRdb re-called the RACE reads, giving one row per CDR3 protein. This table has over 95,000 distinct CDR3 sequences, over 10% appearing once. This clonotype was detected only a few times. What it binds is not known.

The input for sequencing was whole blood, taken in connection with sensitization to the hapten diphenylcyclopropenone (DPC). This clonotype was obtained from a woman between 40 and 55 years old with alopecia areata. Some clones in this sample may be carry-over from other donors' samples. This chain connects TRBV2 to TRBJ2-7; 11 nucleotides align to TRBD2. CDR3 loop: CASSVPSGRIYEQYF. The CDR3 nucleotides are TGTGCCAGCAGTGTCCCTAGCGGGAGGATCTACGAGCAGTACTTC.